Following are 8 T cell receptor beta chains from one sample sequenced in a study of blood T cell repertoires in COVID-19. Using immunoSEQ multiplex PCR, the repertoire was profiled, and TCRdb retains in-frame clones only, with some absent. The sample has some 200,000 clones; 83% are singletons. The sequenced sample was peripheral blood. Receptors originate from a woman aged 30 to 39 with COVID-19, enrolled during active disease.

The chain combines TRBV7-9 with TRBJ1-2; D uncertain. Trimming left V 0 bases short and J 6 bases short, with 11 bases between. Germline CDR1 reads SEHNR; CDR2 reads FQNEAQ (reference sequence). This CDR3 contains 14 residues. CDR3 coding DNA: TGTGCCAGCAGCTTAGCGATCGGGAGTAATGGCTACACCTTC. Residues: CASSLAIGSNGYTF.

The chain links TRBV6-4 to TRBJ2-1; 10 bases map to TRBD2. CDR1 is MRHNA, CDR2 SNTAGT, per germline. V shed 6 bases and J 8 bases; nucleotides not matched to a gene: 4. The CDR3 is 13 residues long. The CDR3 loop reads CASSRAGGHEQFF. The DNA of the CDR3 is TGTGCCAGCAGCCGAGCGGGGGGGCATGAGCAGTTCTTC.

The DNA for the CDR3 is TGCGCCAGCAGCCAAGGGGTGGGGGGATTGGTCGGAAAACTGTTTTTT. As protein: CASSQGVGGLVGKLFF. The gene calls are TRBV4-3 and TRBJ1-4; D may be TRBD1 (5 bases). The germline V gene encodes CDR1 LGHNA and CDR2 YSLEER. The CDR3 extends over 16 amino acids. Trimming removed 1 base from V and 10 bases from J, with 19 bases in between.

The rearrangement joins TRBV7-9 to TRBJ2-2, with TRBD2 as a possible D gene (5 bases). CDR3 length: 14 residues. Looked up from germline, CDR1 is SEHNR and CDR2 is FQNEAQ (reference sequence). Trimming left V 5 bases short and J 7 bases short, with 14 bases between. The CDR3 region is CASSHQRLIGELFF. The CDR3 region has the DNA TGTGCCAGCAGCCACCAGCGGCTGATCGGGGAGCTGTTTTTT.

Points on this clone: At the DNA level, this CDR3 is encoded by other sequences in the same sample as well. The DNA of the CDR3 is TGCGCCAGCAGTCAACCCGGAGGGGTCTACGAGCAGTACTTC. Protein sequence: CASSQPGGVYEQYF. The chain employs TRBV4-1 and TRBJ2-7; D may be TRBD2 (6 bases). The CDR3 is 14 residues long. V shed 6 bases and J shed 3 bases, with 15 bases lying between them. Germline CDR1 reads MGHRA; CDR2 reads YSYEKL.

DNA for the CDR3: TGTGCCAGTATCGGACAGGGGATCGGGGAGCTGTTTTTT. Its protein product is CASIGQGIGELFF. The gene calls are TRBV19 and TRBJ2-2; 9 positions match TRBD1. V was pared by 7 bases and J by 7 bases, with 4 bases of the junction left unmatched. Germline CDR1 LNHDA, CDR2 SQIVND (reference sequence). This CDR3 spans 13 amino acids.

This clone came up once. The genes are TRBV11-2 and TRBJ2-1; D not certain. V was trimmed by 7 bases and J by 6 bases, leaving 10 bases between them. Germline V lookup: CDR1 SGHAT, CDR2 FQNNGV. The CDR3 runs 12 residues. In nucleotides, the CDR3 is TGTGCCAGCACGTCCGAGTTCAATGAGCAGTTCTTC. Protein product: CASTSEFNEQFF.

The sample holds a few counts of this clone. J is TRBJ1-1 and V is TRBV30; D remains unclear. This CDR3 has 12 residues. The germline CDR1 and CDR2 sequences are GTSNPN and SVGIG (reference sequence). V dropped 2 bases and J dropped 7 bases, with 11 bases sitting between them. The CDR3 here is CAWSPGSNEAFF. DNA of the CDR3: TGTGCCTGGAGTCCCGGGAGTAATGAAGCTTTCTTT.